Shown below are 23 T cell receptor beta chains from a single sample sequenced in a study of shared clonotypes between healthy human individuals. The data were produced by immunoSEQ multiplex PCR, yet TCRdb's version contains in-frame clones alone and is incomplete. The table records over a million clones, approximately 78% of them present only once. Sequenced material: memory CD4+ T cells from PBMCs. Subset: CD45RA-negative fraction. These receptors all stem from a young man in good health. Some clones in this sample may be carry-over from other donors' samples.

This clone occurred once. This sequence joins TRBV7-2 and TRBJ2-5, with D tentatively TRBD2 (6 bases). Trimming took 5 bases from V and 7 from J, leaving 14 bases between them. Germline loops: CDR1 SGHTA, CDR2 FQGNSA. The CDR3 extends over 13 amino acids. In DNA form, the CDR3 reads TGTGCCAGCAGCCCTGCAGGGAGGCCGACCCAGTACTTC. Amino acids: CASSPAGRPTQYF.

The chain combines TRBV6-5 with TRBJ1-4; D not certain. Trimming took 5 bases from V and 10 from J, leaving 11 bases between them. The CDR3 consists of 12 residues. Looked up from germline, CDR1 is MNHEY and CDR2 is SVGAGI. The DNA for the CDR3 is TGTGCCAGCAGTGGTAGATGGGGAAAACTGTTTTTT. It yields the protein CASSGRWGKLFF.

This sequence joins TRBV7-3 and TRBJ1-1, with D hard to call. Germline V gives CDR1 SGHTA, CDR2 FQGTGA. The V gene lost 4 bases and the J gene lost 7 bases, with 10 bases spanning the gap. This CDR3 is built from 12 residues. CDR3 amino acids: CASSSARGEAFF. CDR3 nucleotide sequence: TGTGCCAGCAGCTCGGCCCGCGGTGAAGCTTTCTTT.

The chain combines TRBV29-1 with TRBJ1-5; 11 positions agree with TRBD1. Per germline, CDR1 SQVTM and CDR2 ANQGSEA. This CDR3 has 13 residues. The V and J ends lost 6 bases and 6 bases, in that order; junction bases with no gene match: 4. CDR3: CSVGTGGGQPQHF. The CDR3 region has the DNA TGCAGCGTGGGGACAGGGGGGGGTCAGCCCCAGCATTTT.

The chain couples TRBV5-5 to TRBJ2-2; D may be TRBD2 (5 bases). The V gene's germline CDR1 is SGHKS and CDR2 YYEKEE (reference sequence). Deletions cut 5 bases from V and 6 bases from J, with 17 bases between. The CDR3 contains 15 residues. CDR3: CASSRGLGRAGELFF. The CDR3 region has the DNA TGTGCCAGCAGTAGAGGGCTAGGAAGGGCCGGGGAGCTGTTTTTT.

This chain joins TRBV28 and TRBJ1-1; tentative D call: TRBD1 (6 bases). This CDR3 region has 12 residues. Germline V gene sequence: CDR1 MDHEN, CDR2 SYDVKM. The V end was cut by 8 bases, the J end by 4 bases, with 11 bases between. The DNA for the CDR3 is TGTGCCAGCCTAATACAGGGCACTGAAGCTTTCTTT. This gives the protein CASLIQGTEAFF. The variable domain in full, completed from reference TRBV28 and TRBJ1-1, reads DVKVTQSSRYLVKRTGEKVFLECVQDMDHENMFWYRQDPGLGLRLIYFSYDVKMKEKGDIPEGYSVSREKKERFSLILESASTNQTSMYLCASLIQGTEAFFGQGTRLTVV.

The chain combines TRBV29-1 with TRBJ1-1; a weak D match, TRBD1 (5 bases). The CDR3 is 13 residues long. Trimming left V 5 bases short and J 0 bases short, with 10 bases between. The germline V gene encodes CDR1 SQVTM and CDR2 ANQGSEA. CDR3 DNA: TGCAGCGTTCAAGGGGTTCTGAACACTGAAGCTTTCTTT. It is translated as CSVQGVLNTEAFF.

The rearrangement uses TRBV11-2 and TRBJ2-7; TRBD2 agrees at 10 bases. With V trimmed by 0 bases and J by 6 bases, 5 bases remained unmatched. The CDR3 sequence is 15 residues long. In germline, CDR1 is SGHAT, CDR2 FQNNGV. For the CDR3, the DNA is TGTGCCAGCAGCTTAGAACGCCTAGCGGGAGTCGAGCAGTACTTC. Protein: CASSLERLAGVEQYF. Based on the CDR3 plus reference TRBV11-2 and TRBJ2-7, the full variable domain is EAGVAQSPRYKIIEKRQSVAFWCNPISGHATLYWYQQILGQGPKLLIQFQNNGVVDDSQLPKDRFSAERLKGVDSTLKIQPAKLEDSAVYLCASSLERLAGVEQYFGPGTRLTVT.

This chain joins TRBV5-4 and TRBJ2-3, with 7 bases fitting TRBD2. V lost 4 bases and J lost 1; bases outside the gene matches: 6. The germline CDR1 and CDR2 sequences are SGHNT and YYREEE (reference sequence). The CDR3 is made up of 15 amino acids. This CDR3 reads CASSATSVGTDTQYF. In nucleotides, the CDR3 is TGTGCCAGCAGCGCCACTAGCGTTGGCACAGATACGCAGTATTTT.

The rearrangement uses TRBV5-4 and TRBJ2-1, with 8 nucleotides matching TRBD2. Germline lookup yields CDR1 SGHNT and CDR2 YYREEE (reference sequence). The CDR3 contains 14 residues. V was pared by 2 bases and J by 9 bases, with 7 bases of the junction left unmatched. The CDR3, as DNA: TGTGCCAGCAGCTTCGGGGGGGATTCTGCTGAGCAGTTCTTC. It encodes CASSFGGDSAEQFF.

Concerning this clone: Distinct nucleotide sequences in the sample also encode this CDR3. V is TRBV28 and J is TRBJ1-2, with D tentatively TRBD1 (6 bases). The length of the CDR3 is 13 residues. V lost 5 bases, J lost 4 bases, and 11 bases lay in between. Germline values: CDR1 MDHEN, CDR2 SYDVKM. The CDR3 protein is CASSSGGIYGYTF. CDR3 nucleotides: TGTGCCAGCAGTAGCGGGGGCATCTATGGCTACACCTTC.

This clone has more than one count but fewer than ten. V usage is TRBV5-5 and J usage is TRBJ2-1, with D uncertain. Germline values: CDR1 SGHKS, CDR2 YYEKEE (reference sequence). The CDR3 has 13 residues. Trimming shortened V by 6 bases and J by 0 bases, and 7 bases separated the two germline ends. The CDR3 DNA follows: TGTGCCAGCACCTCGATCTCCTACAATGAGCAGTTCTTC. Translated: CASTSISYNEQFF. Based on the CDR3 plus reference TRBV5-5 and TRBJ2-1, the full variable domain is DAGVTQSPTHLIKTRGQQVTLRCSPISGHKSVSWYQQVLGQGPQFIFQYYEKEERGRGNFPDRFSARQFPNYSSELNVNALLLGDSALYLCASTSISYNEQFFGPGTRLTVL.

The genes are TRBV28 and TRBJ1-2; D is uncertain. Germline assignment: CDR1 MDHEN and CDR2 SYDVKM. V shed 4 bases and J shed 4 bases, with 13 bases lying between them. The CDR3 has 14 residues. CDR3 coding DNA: TGTGCCAGCAGTTCCTCTAGCGGCCCCTATGGCTACACCTTC. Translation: CASSSSSGPYGYTF.

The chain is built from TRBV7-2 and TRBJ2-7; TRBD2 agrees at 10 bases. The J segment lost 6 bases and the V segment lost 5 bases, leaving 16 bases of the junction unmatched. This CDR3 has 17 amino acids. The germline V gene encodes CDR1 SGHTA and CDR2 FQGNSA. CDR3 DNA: TGTGCCAGCAGCCCCGTTTCCAGCGGGAGGGCCTTGCGCGAGCAGTACTTC. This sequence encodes CASSPVSSGRALREQYF.

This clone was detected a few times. CDR3 region: CASSFSLAADTQYF. Here the CDR3 DNA reads TGCGCCAGCAGCTTCTCACTAGCGGCAGATACGCAGTATTTT. The chain couples TRBV5-1 to TRBJ2-3, with TRBD2 matching 8 bases. Germline V CDR1 and CDR2: SGHRS, YFSETQ. This CDR3 region has 14 residues. V gave up 2 bases and J gave up 4 bases; unmatched junction bases: 3.

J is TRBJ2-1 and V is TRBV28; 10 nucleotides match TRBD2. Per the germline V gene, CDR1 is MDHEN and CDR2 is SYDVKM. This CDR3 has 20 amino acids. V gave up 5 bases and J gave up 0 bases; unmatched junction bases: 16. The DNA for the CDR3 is TGTGCCAGCAGTCCAGGACTAGCGGAGTGGGTATCGAGCTCCTACAATGAGCAGTTCTTC. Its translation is CASSPGLAEWVSSSYNEQFF.

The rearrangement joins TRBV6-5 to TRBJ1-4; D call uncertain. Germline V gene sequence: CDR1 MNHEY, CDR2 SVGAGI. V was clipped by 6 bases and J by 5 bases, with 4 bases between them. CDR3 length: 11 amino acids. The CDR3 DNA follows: TGTGCCAGCAGGGAAAATGAAAAACTGTTTTTT. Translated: CASRENEKLFF.

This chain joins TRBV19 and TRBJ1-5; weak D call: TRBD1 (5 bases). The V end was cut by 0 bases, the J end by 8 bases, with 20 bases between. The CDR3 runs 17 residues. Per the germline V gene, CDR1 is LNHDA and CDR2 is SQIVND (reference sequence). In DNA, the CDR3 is TGTGCCAGTAGTATAGAGGCCGGGACCACGGTAGGTGAGCCCCAGCATTTT. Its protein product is CASSIEAGTTVGEPQHF.

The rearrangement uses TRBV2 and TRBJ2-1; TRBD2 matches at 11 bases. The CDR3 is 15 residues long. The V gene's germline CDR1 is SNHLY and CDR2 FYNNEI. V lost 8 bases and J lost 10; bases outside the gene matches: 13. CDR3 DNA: TGTGCCAGCGCCGCCGTAGCGGGAGGGCCCGGGGAGCAGTTCTTC. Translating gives CASAAVAGGPGEQFF.

This chain's CDR3 is CASEKSPGRSYNEQFF. For the CDR3, the DNA is TGTGCCAGCGAAAAGAGTCCGGGACGCTCCTACAATGAGCAGTTCTTC. The chain recombines TRBV19 with TRBJ2-1; D is perhaps TRBD1 or TRBD2 (5 bases each). The CDR3 runs to 16 residues. Per the germline V gene, CDR1 is LNHDA and CDR2 is SQIVND (reference sequence). Trimming took 9 bases from V and 0 from J, leaving 18 bases between them.

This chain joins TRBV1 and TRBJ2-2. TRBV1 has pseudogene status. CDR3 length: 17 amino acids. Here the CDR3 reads CTSSQESRGPDTGELFF. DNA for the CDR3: TGCACCAGCAGCCAAGAGTCCCGGGGGCCTGACACCGGGGAGCTGTTTTTT.

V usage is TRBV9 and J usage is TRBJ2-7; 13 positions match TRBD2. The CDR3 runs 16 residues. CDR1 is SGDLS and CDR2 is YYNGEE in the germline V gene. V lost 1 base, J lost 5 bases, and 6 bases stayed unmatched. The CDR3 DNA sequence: TGTGCCAGCAGCGTAAGACTAGCGGGAGGTATCCACGAGCAGTACTTC. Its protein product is CASSVRLAGGIHEQYF.

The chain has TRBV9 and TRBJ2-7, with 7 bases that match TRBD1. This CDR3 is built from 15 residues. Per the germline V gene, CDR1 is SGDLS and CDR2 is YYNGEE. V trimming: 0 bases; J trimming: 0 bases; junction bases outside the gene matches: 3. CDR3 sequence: CASSVGQGLSYEQYF. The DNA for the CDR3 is TGTGCCAGCAGCGTAGGACAGGGCCTCTCCTACGAGCAGTACTTC.